Listed below are T cell receptor beta chains from one sample, sequenced in a study of T cells in Graves' hyperthyroidism and ophthalmopathy. A single record per CDR3 protein comes from TCRdb applying MiXCR to the multiplex PCR reads. The data hold roughly 350,000 distinct CDR3 sequences, with roughly 13% observed a single time. Sequenced sample: blood. Receptor source: a woman in her thirties or forties with Graves' ophthalmopathy. Both conserved end residues are part of each CDR3. The D gene is left open where the match is weak. Only part of the rows carry a size: once, few, many, or a class if the clone is expanded.

d_gene,abundance,j_gene,v_gene,CDR3nt,CDR3aa
TRBD1,few,TRBJ1-4,TRBV19,TGTGCCAGTAGTGAGACAGGGGCGAGAAATGAAAAACTGTTTTTT,CASSETGARNEKLFF
NA,many,TRBJ2-3,TRBV28,TGTGCCAGCAGTAGTCCGGGGCCCACAGATACGCAGTATTTT,CASSSPGPTDTQYF
NA,many,TRBJ2-7,TRBV27,TGTGCCAGCAGTTTTCTAGGGGGTCCCACCTACGAGCAGTACTTC,CASSFLGGPTYEQYF
TRBD2,few,TRBJ2-2,TRBV12-3/TRBV12-4,TGTGCCAGCAGTTTCGTAGCGGGGGTGGACACCGGGGAGCTGTTTTTT,CASSFVAGVDTGELFF
TRBD2,few,TRBJ2-7,TRBV15,TGTGCCACCAGCAGTTTTCTAGCGGGCTCCTACGAGCAGTACTTC,CATSSFLAGSYEQYF
NA,many,TRBJ2-7,TRBV11-2,TGTGCCAGCAGCTTTCTAGAAGGCTACGAGCAGTACTTC,CASSFLEGYEQYF
NA,NA,TRBJ1-3,TRBV29-1,TGCAGCGTTGAGATAACGGGACATGGAAACACCATATATTTT,CSVEITGHGNTIYF
NA,many,TRBJ1-4,TRBV20-1,TGCAGTGCTAGAGATCCGGCAGGGGCTAATGAAAAACTGTTTTTT,CSARDPAGANEKLFF
NA,many,TRBJ2-5,TRBV20-1,TGCAGTGCTAGTCGTTACGGGACACCCCCAGAGACCCAGTACTTC,CSASRYGTPPETQYF
TRBD2,NA,TRBJ2-5,TRBV20-1,TGCAGTGGTAGGGGTGGGGGGGGCCAAGAGACCCAGTACTTC,CSGRGGGGQETQYF
NA,few,TRBJ2-7,TRBV20-1,TGCAGTGCTCCCCGGGGAGTGGGAGGACAAGAGCAGTACTTC,CSAPRGVGGQEQYF
NA,few,TRBJ1-1,TRBV2,TGTGCCAGCAGTGAAATGGGGGGGAGGAACACTGAAGCTTTCTTT,CASSEMGGRNTEAFF
TRBD1,many,TRBJ2-6,TRBV2,TGTGCCAGCAGTGGAGTAACCGGGACAGCTGGGGCCAACGTCCTGACTTTC,CASSGVTGTAGANVLTF
TRBD1,many,TRBJ1-2,TRBV12-3/TRBV12-4,TGTGCCAGCGCAAAACAGGGGGCGGGGTATGGCTACACCTTC,CASAKQGAGYGYTF